A selection of T cell receptor beta chains follows, all from one sample in a study of cytomegalovirus exposure and HLA in healthy donors. Libraries were prepared by immunoSEQ multiplex PCR; TCRdb keeps only in-frame clonotypes and omits some of them. The sample contains 150,000 to 200,000 clones, around 75% of which appear only once. Specimen: PBMCs. These TCRs come from a woman aged 30 to 39 in good health and CMV-seropositive. The CDR3 runs from the conserved cysteine through the conserved F or W. The order of the fields is CDR3 protein, CDR3 DNA, J gene, V gene, clone size, D gene. The D gene is left open where the match is weak. Clone size is shown for a subset of rows, as once, few, many or a class of expanded clone.

CDR3aa: CASSPKALRGVGEQFF
CDR3nt: TGTGCCAGCAGCCCAAAGGCTTTGCGGGGGGTTGGTGAGCAGTTCTTC
j_gene: TRBJ2-1
v_gene: TRBV11-2
abundance: .
d_gene: TRBD2

CDR3aa: CASSRRQAVSYEQYF
CDR3nt: TGTGCCAGCAGTCGGAGACAGGCTGTTTCCTACGAGCAGTACTTC
j_gene: TRBJ2-7
v_gene: TRBV6-8
abundance: .
d_gene: .

CDR3aa: CASSLGLAYNEQFF
CDR3nt: TGTGCCAGCAGCTTGGGTCTAGCCTACAATGAGCAGTTCTTC
j_gene: TRBJ2-1
v_gene: TRBV5-6
abundance: .
d_gene: .

CDR3aa: CASSRTSGSAEQFF
CDR3nt: TGTGCCAGCAGTCGGACTAGCGGGAGCGCTGAGCAGTTCTTC
j_gene: TRBJ2-1
v_gene: TRBV28
abundance: .
d_gene: TRBD2

CDR3aa: CASSLGQGSDTQYF
CDR3nt: TGTGCCAGCAGCTTAGGACAGGGGTCAGATACGCAGTATTTT
j_gene: TRBJ2-3
v_gene: TRBV7-8
abundance: .
d_gene: TRBD1

CDR3aa: CASSVVTGRGLSGHYEQYF
CDR3nt: TGTGCCAGCAGCGTAGTAACAGGAAGGGGGTTAAGCGGACACTACGAGCAGTACTTC
j_gene: TRBJ2-7
v_gene: TRBV9
abundance: .
d_gene: .

CDR3aa: CASMRTGVYYEQYF
CDR3nt: TGTGCCAGCATGAGGACAGGGGTTTATTACGAGCAGTACTTC
j_gene: TRBJ2-7
v_gene: TRBV25-1
abundance: .
d_gene: TRBD1

CDR3aa: CASSSLPGGSGELFF
CDR3nt: TGCGCCAGCAGCTCCCTGCCCGGGGGATCCGGGGAGCTGTTTTTT
j_gene: TRBJ2-2
v_gene: TRBV5-1
abundance: .
d_gene: .

CDR3aa: CATSRQAQGEKLFF
CDR3nt: TGTGCCACCAGTCGACAGGCCCAAGGGGAAAAACTGTTTTTT
j_gene: TRBJ1-4
v_gene: TRBV15
abundance: few
d_gene: .

CDR3aa: CASSLRTSGNQPQHF
CDR3nt: TGTGCCAGCAGCTTACGGACATCGGGTAATCAGCCCCAGCATTTT
j_gene: TRBJ1-5
v_gene: TRBV7-8
abundance: .
d_gene: .

CDR3aa: CASSRDRTNYGYTF
CDR3nt: TGTGCCAGCAGCCGGGACAGAACTAACTATGGCTACACCTTC
j_gene: TRBJ1-2
v_gene: TRBV14
abundance: .
d_gene: TRBD1

CDR3aa: CASGRGREAFF
CDR3nt: TGTGCCAGCGGGCGGGGAAGGGAAGCTTTCTTT
j_gene: TRBJ1-1
v_gene: TRBV27
abundance: few
d_gene: .

CDR3aa: CASSLTTGAGNTIYF
CDR3nt: TGTGCCAGCAGCCTCACGACAGGGGCTGGAAACACCATATATTTT
j_gene: TRBJ1-3
v_gene: TRBV7-9
abundance: .
d_gene: TRBD1

CDR3aa: CASRPRGTTEAFF
CDR3nt: TGTGCCAGCAGGCCGAGGGGGACCACTGAAGCTTTCTTT
j_gene: TRBJ1-1
v_gene: TRBV7-8
abundance: once
d_gene: .

CDR3aa: CASSHQKDRETGNTIYF
CDR3nt: TGCGCCAGCAGCCACCAAAAGGACAGGGAGACAGGAAACACCATATATTTT
j_gene: TRBJ1-3
v_gene: TRBV5-1
abundance: .
d_gene: TRBD1